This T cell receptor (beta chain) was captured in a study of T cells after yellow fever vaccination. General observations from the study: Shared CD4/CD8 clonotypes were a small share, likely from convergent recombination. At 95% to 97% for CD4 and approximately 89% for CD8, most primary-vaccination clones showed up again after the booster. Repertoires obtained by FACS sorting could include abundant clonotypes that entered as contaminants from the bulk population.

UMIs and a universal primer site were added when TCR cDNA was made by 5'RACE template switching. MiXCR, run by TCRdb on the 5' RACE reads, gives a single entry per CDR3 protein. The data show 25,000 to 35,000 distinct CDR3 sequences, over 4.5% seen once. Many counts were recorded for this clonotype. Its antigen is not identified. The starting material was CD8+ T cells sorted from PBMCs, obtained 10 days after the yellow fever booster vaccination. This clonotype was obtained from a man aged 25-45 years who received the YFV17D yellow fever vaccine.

The CDR3 sequence is CASSLAQGSYEQYF. The CDR3 bases are TGTGCCAGCAGCTTGGCCCAGGGCTCCTACGAGCAGTACTTC. The chain uses TRBV5-6 and TRBJ2-7; tentatively, D is TRBD1 (5 bases). V lost 0 bases to trimming and J lost 0 bases, with 7 bases between them. The CDR3 sequence is 14 residues long. Germline V lookup: CDR1 SGHDT, CDR2 YYEEEE.